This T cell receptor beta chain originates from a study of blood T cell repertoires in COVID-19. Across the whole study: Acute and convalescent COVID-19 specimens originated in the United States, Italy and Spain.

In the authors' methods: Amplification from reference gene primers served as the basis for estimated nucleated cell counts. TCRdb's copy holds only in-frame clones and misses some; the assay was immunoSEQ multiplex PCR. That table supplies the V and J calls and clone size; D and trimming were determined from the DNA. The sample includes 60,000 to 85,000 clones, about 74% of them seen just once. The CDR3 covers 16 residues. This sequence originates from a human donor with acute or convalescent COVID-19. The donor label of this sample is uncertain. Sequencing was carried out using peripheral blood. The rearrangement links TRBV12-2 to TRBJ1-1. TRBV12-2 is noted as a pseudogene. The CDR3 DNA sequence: TGTGCAAGTCGCTTACCTGGGACTTCTAGAAGGACTGAAGCCTTCTTT. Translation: CASRLPGTSRRTEAFF.